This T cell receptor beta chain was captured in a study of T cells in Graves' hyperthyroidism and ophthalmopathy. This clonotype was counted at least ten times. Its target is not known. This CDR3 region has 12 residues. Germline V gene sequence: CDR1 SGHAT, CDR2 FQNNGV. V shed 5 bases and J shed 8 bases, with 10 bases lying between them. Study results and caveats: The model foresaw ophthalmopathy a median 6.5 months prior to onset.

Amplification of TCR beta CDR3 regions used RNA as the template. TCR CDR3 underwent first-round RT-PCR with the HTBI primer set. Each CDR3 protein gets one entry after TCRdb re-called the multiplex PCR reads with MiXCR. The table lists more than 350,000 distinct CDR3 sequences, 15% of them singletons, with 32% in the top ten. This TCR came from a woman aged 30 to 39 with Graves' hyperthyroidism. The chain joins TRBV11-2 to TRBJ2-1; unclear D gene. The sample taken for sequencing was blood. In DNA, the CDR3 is TGTGCCAGCAGCCCCCTGACCCATGAGCAGTTCTTC. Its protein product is CASSPLTHEQFF. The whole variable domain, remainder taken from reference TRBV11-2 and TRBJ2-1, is EAGVAQSPRYKIIEKRQSVAFWCNPISGHATLYWYQQILGQGPKLLIQFQNNGVVDDSQLPKDRFSAERLKGVDSTLKIQPAKLEDSAVYLCASSPLTHEQFFGPGTRLTVL.